This T cell receptor (beta chain) was sequenced in a study of T cell repertoires in cytomegalovirus infection. The CDR3 consists of 17 residues. Trimming took off 1 base at V and 0 bases at J, with 10 bases between the two ends. The germline gives CDR1 SGHTA, CDR2 FQGNSA. This clonotype came up many times. TCRdb recomputed calls from the reads with MiXCR, one row per CDR3 protein. The sample consists of some 300,000 distinct CDR3 sequences, around 10% of them appearing once. The chain links TRBV7-2 to TRBJ2-6; D not certain. The source of this sequence is a human donor in good health (CMV status not recorded). Some clones in this sample may be carry-over from other donors' samples. Sample: PBMCs. DNA for the CDR3: TGTGCCAGCAGCTTAGACGCCGTGAGCTCTGGGGCCAACGTCCTGACTTTC. Translated: CASSLDAVSSGANVLTF. Full variable domain (outside the CDR3, taken from reference TRBV7-2 and TRBJ2-6): GAGVSQSPSNKVTEKGKDVELRCDPISGHTALYWYRQSLGQGLEFLIYFQGNSAPDKSGLPSDRFSAERTGGSVSTLTIQRTQQEDSAVYLCASSLDAVSSGANVLTFGAGSRLTVL.